The 19 T cell receptor beta chains below all came from one sample that was sequenced in a study of radiation and T cells in renal cell carcinoma. Time point indicated: blood 2 weeks post-SBRT. Treatment meaning: 15 Gy SBRT to primary tumor, nephrectomy 4 weeks later. Libraries were prepared by immunoSEQ multiplex PCR; TCRdb keeps only in-frame clonotypes and omits some of them. The table includes 70,000 to 100,000 clones, about 86% detected once. The source material was blood, sampled from a patient whose treatment included radiotherapy and nephrectomy. The source of these receptors is a woman in her forties or fifties with renal cell carcinoma.

The chain has TRBV7-9 and TRBJ2-7; 9 nucleotides match TRBD1. This CDR3 comprises 15 residues. Germline V gene lookup returns CDR1 SEHNR and CDR2 FQNEAQ (reference sequence). Losses at the gene ends were 6 bases for V and 3 bases for J; bases not matched to a gene: 9. CDR3 sequence: CASSPNRDRDYEQYF. CDR3 sequence (DNA): TGTGCCAGCAGTCCGAACCGGGACAGGGACTACGAGCAGTACTTC.

The chain joins TRBV5-1 to TRBJ2-2; D might be TRBD1 (5 bases). Between the trimmed V and J ends, which lost 0 bases and 0 bases, there was a span of 9 bases. CDR3 length equals 16 residues. Germline V gives CDR1 SGHRS, CDR2 YFSETQ. CDR3 amino acids: CASSLAVRANTGELFF. CDR3 bases: TGCGCCAGCAGCTTGGCCGTCAGGGCGAACACCGGGGAGCTGTTTTTT.

This chain links TRBV5-4 with TRBJ2-1; 9 bases are shared with TRBD2. The CDR3 is 15 amino acids. Germline CDR1 SGHNT, CDR2 YYREEE (reference sequence). With 4 bases clipped from V and 0 bases from J, the junction kept 2 bases outside the gene matches. The CDR3: CASSLSGSSYNEQFF. DNA of the CDR3: TGTGCCAGCAGCCTTAGCGGGAGCTCCTACAATGAGCAGTTCTTC.

This clone came up once. This rearrangement joins TRBV5-5 to TRBJ2-2, with 9 bases identical to TRBD1. This CDR3 spans 16 amino acids. Trimming at V came to 2 bases and at J to 1 base, leaving 3 bases not matched to a gene. Germline CDR1 reads SGHKS; CDR2 reads YYEKEE (reference sequence). CDR3 coding DNA: TGTGCCAGCAGCTTCCGGGACAGGGTGAACACCGGGGAGCTGTTTTTT. This translates into CASSFRDRVNTGELFF. Full variable domain (rest looked up from reference TRBV5-5 and TRBJ2-2): DAGVTQSPTHLIKTRGQQVTLRCSPISGHKSVSWYQQVLGQGPQFIFQYYEKEERGRGNFPDRFSARQFPNYSSELNVNALLLGDSALYLCASSFRDRVNTGELFFGEGSRLTVL.

This clone was seen a handful of times. The junction departs from germline at one end; a sequencing error may be responsible. The J gene is TRBJ2-5, the V gene TRBV5-3, with D uncertain. TRBV5-3 is assigned to the ORF class and has an uncertain function. CDR3 length equals 14 residues. DNA of the CDR3: TGTGCCAGCAGCTTGGCCGGGCACCGGGAGACCCAGTACTTC. This encodes CASSLAGHRETQYF.

In nucleotides, the CDR3 is TGTGCCAGCAGTTCGCCCCACTTGTCCCGGGACACCATATATTTT. This codes for CASSSPHLSRDTIYF. The chain carries TRBV6-5 and TRBJ1-3, with D unresolved. V lost 4 bases and J lost 8, with 18 bases in between. The CDR3 consists of 15 residues. The germline CDR1 and CDR2 sequences are MNHEY and SVGAGI.

The chain combines TRBV5-1 with TRBJ2-2; possibly TRBD1 for D (6 bases). The CDR3 extends over 15 amino acids. The V end was cut by 6 bases, the J end by 7 bases, with 19 bases between. Germline CDR1 reads SGHRS; CDR2 reads YFSETQ. CDR3: CASINPGAGDGELFF. In DNA, the CDR3 is TGCGCCAGCATCAACCCTGGGGCAGGGGACGGGGAGCTGTTTTTT.

V usage is TRBV5-1 and J usage is TRBJ2-5; D may be TRBD1 or TRBD2 (5 bases each). CDR1 and CDR2 (germline): SGHRS, YFSETQ. Trimming shortened V by 4 bases and J by 3 bases, and 16 bases separated the two germline ends. The CDR3 length is 15 residues. For the CDR3, the DNA is TGCGCCAGCAGCCTTTGGGGGAGTAGCGAAGAGACCCAGTACTTC. Translation gives CASSLWGSSEETQYF. The variable domain in full, with the rest retrieved from reference TRBV5-1 and TRBJ2-5, is KAGVTQTPRYLIKTRGQQVTLSCSPISGHRSVSWYQQTPGQGLQFLFEYFSETQRNKGNFPGRFSGRQFSNSRSEMNVSTLELGDSALYLCASSLWGSSEETQYFGPGTRLLVL.

The V gene is TRBV7-3, the J gene TRBJ2-2; 10 bases align to TRBD2. Per the germline V gene, CDR1 is SGHTA and CDR2 is FQGTGA. The V and J ends lost 5 bases and 5 bases, in that order; junction bases with no gene match: 5. The CDR3 has 15 amino acids. CDR3 bases: TGTGCCAGCAGCCGGGGACTAGCGTTAACCGGGGAGCTGTTTTTT. Encoded protein: CASSRGLALTGELFF.

CDR3 DNA sequence: TGTGCCAGCAGTTCTCCGGGACCGGATTACAATGAGCAGTTCTTC. It translates to CASSSPGPDYNEQFF. The chain has TRBV28 and TRBJ2-1, with D perhaps TRBD1 or TRBD2 (5 bases each). Per germline, CDR1 MDHEN and CDR2 SYDVKM. This CDR3 has 15 amino acids. V lost 4 bases and J lost 4, with 14 bases in between.

J is TRBJ1-6 and V is TRBV12-2. TRBV12-2 is described as a pseudogene. The CDR3 has 18 residues. CDR3 sequence (DNA): TGTGCAAGTCGCTTAGAGCGGTCCAAGCGCTCCTATAATTCACCCCTCCACTTT. It yields the protein CASRLERSKRSYNSPLHF.

V gene TRBV7-2 combines with J gene TRBJ2-1, with 9 nucleotides matching TRBD2. The CDR3 extends over 16 amino acids. Trimming took 1 base from V and 6 from J; bases not matched to a gene: 7. CDR1 and CDR2 from the germline V gene are SGHTA and FQGNSA. The CDR3 nucleotides read TGTGCCAGCAGCTTAGGAGCGGGAGGAACTCCCAATGAGCAGTTCTTC. Translating gives CASSLGAGGTPNEQFF.

This clone was counted once. This rearrangement joins TRBV7-9 to TRBJ1-1; maybe TRBD1 (5 bases). Germline CDR1 and CDR2: SEHNR and FQNEAQ (reference sequence). CDR3 length equals 14 residues. The V end lost 4 bases, the J end lost 1 base, and 10 bases lay between the germline ends. The CDR3: CASSSQGTNTEAFF. CDR3 bases: TGTGCCAGCAGCTCGCAGGGCACGAACACTGAAGCTTTCTTT. Using reference TRBV7-9 and TRBJ1-1 for the parts outside the CDR3, the full variable domain is DTGVSQNPRHKITKRGQNVTFRCDPISEHNRLYWYRQTLGQGPEFLTYFQNEAQLEKSRLLSDRFSAERPKGSFSTLEIQRTEQGDSAMYLCASSSQGTNTEAFFGQGTRLTVV.

This clone has just one count. The chain carries TRBV7-9 and TRBJ2-1, with 7 bases fitting TRBD2. This CDR3 is built from 13 residues. The J segment lost 9 bases and the V segment lost 6 bases, leaving 8 bases of the junction unmatched. CDR1 SEHNR and CDR2 FQNEAQ come from the germline V gene (reference sequence). CDR3 amino acids: CASRVPGGSEQFF. CDR3 in DNA: TGTGCCAGCAGGGTTCCGGGGGGAAGTGAGCAGTTCTTC.

This clone has more than one count but fewer than ten. CDR3 sequence: CASSPKTGSPEGYTF. CDR3 nucleotide sequence: TGTGCCAGCAGCCCTAAGACAGGGTCACCGGAGGGCTACACCTTC. The chain uses TRBV7-6 and TRBJ1-2; TRBD1 matches 7 bases. This CDR3 spans 15 amino acids. Germline V gene lookup returns CDR1 SGHVS and CDR2 FNYEAQ. V gave up 5 bases and J gave up 8 bases; unmatched junction bases: 14.

The rearrangement links TRBV11-3 to TRBJ2-2; D unresolved. Germline V gene lookup returns CDR1 SGHNT and CDR2 YENEEA. Trimming cost V 5 bases and J 3 bases, with 10 bases left between them. The CDR3 runs to 14 residues. The CDR3 region is CASSQPADTGELFF. CDR3 DNA sequence: TGTGCCAGCAGCCAGCCCGCGGACACCGGGGAGCTGTTTTTT.

The chain uses TRBV5-1 and TRBJ1-6; 10 positions match TRBD1. The ends lost 1 base at V and 8 bases at J; junction bases unmatched: 6. The germline V gene encodes CDR1 SGHRS and CDR2 YFSETQ. The CDR3 runs 16 residues. CDR3 amino acids: CASSLPSGTGDSPLHF. The DNA of the CDR3 is TGCGCCAGCAGCTTGCCATCCGGGACAGGGGATTCACCCCTCCACTTT.

This sequence joins TRBV4-3 and TRBJ1-1, with unresolved D. Looked up from germline, CDR1 is LGHNA and CDR2 is YSLEER. Trimming took 0 bases from V and 3 from J, leaving 5 bases between them. CDR3 length: 13 amino acids. CDR3: CASSQESDTEAFF. The CDR3 bases are TGCGCCAGCAGCCAAGAGAGCGACACTGAAGCTTTCTTT.

This clone was recorded a few times. Its ends do not fully match the called genes, so a read error is possible. The chain is built from TRBV29-1 and TRBJ1-1; D is unclear. The CDR3 contains 11 residues. Germline CDR1 reads SQVTM; CDR2 reads ANQGSEA. CDR3 amino acids: CSVEVDTEAFF. In DNA, the CDR3 is TGCAGCGTGGAAGTCGACACTGAAGCTTTCTTT.